This entry lists 19 T cell receptor beta chains sequenced from one sample in a study of beta chain features in type 1 diabetes. Their specific antigens are unknown. General study findings and limits: For Type 1 diabetes patients, all four CD4+ subsets carried TCRB CDR3s that were moderately but significantly shorter.

The whole isolated RNA underwent reverse transcription, so sequencing captured expressed TCRB transcripts. TCRdb's copy holds only in-frame clones and misses some; the assay was immunoSEQ multiplex PCR. The sample holds some 110,000 clones, roughly 15% seen once. Sequencing was done on a sample of central memory CD4+ T cells from blood. The receptor source for this set is a man aged 30 to 45 with type 1 diabetes.

By its share, this clone is medium-sized. The chain uses TRBV18 and TRBJ2-7, with D possibly being TRBD1 (5 bases). The germline gives CDR1 KGHSH, CDR2 LQKENI. Trimming took off 0 bases at V and 2 bases at J, with 8 bases between the two ends. The CDR3 length is 14 residues. This chain's CDR3 is CASSPPTDPYEQYF. The CDR3, as DNA: TGTGCCAGCTCACCACCGACAGACCCCTACGAGCAGTACTTC.

This clone occurred a few times. Different DNA sequences within this sample yield the same CDR3. The rearrangement uses TRBV7-2 and TRBJ2-1, with D perhaps assigned TRBD1 or TRBD2 (5 bases each). V shed 3 bases and J shed 0 bases, with 9 bases lying between them. This CDR3 region has 15 residues. Germline CDR1 and CDR2: SGHTA and FQGNSA. The CDR3 protein is CASSLAGSSYNEQFF. The CDR3 DNA sequence: TGTGCCAGCAGCTTGGCAGGGAGCTCCTACAATGAGCAGTTCTTC. The full variable domain, with the rest looked up from reference TRBV7-2 and TRBJ2-1, is GAGVSQSPSNKVTEKGKDVELRCDPISGHTALYWYRQSLGQGLEFLIYFQGNSAPDKSGLPSDRFSAERTGGSVSTLTIQRTQQEDSAVYLCASSLAGSSYNEQFFGPGTRLTVL.

This clone has at least ten counts. Germline is not matched at one junction end, which may reflect a read error. The rearrangement uses TRBV7-7 and TRBJ1-2; 8 nucleotides agree with TRBD1. The CDR3 extends over 16 amino acids. Germline V gene sequence: CDR1 SSHAT, CDR2 FNYEAQ (reference sequence). The CDR3 bases are TGTGCTAGCAGCTCGTATCAGACAGGGGCGTACTATGGCTACACCTTC. Amino acids: CASSSYQTGAYYGYTF. Supplemented by reference TRBV7-7 and TRBJ1-2, the full variable domain reads GAGVSQSPRYKVTKRGQDVTLRCDPISSHATLYWYQQALGQGPEFLTYFNYEAQPDKSGLPSDRFSAERPEGSISTLTIQRTEQRDSAMYRCASSSYQTGAYYGYTFGSGTRLTVV.

This clone appeared a few times. J is TRBJ2-7 and V is TRBV13; 7 bases are shared with TRBD1. Trimming cost V 5 bases and J 5 bases; bases outside gene matches: 6. The CDR3 covers 13 residues. The V gene's germline CDR1 is PRHDT and CDR2 FYEKMQ (reference sequence). The CDR3 is CASSRGTADEQYF. In DNA form, the CDR3 reads TGTGCCAGCAGCCGAGGGACAGCGGACGAGCAGTACTTC.

This clone was observed many times. The CDR3 here is CASSFLGAETQYF. The CDR3 DNA is TGTGCCAGCAGCTTTTTAGGGGCAGAGACCCAGTACTTC. The chain links TRBV7-9 to TRBJ2-5, with a possible D match to TRBD1 (5 bases). Per germline, CDR1 SEHNR and CDR2 FQNEAQ (reference sequence). V lost 3 bases to trimming and J lost 4 bases, with 9 bases between them. The CDR3 is 13 amino acids.

This clone came up a few times. The J gene is TRBJ1-5, the V gene TRBV7-6; 9 nucleotides agree with TRBD1. V lost 5 bases to trimming and J lost 4 bases; unmatched junction nucleotides: 6. This CDR3 is built from 15 residues. Germline-derived CDR1 and CDR2 are SGHVS and FNYEAQ. The CDR3 here is CASSRTGDGNQPQHF. CDR3 nucleotide sequence: TGTGCCAGCAGCCGGACAGGGGATGGGAATCAGCCCCAGCATTTT.

Worth noting for this clone: The sample contains more than one DNA sequence encoding this CDR3. The chain joins TRBV29-1 to TRBJ2-7; 10 bases match TRBD1. This CDR3 comprises 12 residues. V lost 5 bases and J lost 4; bases outside the gene matches: 2. Germline CDR1 reads SQVTM; CDR2 reads ANQGSEA. The CDR3 DNA reads as TGCAGCGTTCGACAGGGGGCATACGAGCAGTACTTC. It translates to CSVRQGAYEQYF.

This clone was seen more than once but under ten times. A far larger clone differs by one base, so this is likely a read error. This chain joins TRBV7-2 and TRBJ2-7; D is uncertain. The V and J ends lost 5 bases and 4 bases respectively, with 12 bases between them. The CDR3 contains 13 residues. Germline V lookup: CDR1 SGHTA, CDR2 FQGNSA. The CDR3 nucleotides are TGTGCCAGCAGCCGTCGGGCAGCGTACGAGCAGTACTTC. Translation gives CASSRRAAYEQYF.

The chain combines TRBV5-1 with TRBJ2-7; D call uncertain. Germline lookup yields CDR1 SGHRS and CDR2 YFSETQ. The CDR3 sequence is 12 residues long. Trimming removed 0 bases at V and 4 bases at J, with 5 bases between. As DNA, the CDR3 is TGCGCCAGCAGCTTGGGCCAGTACGAGCAGTACTTC. Protein product: CASSLGQYEQYF.

This chain connects TRBV4-3 to TRBJ2-7, with D possibly matching TRBD1 (5 bases). Germline V lookup: CDR1 LGHNA, CDR2 YSLEER. V lost 0 bases and J 2 bases, leaving 14 bases between the germline ends. The CDR3 consists of 16 residues. This CDR3 reads CASSQEYPGKTYEQYF. The CDR3 DNA follows: TGCGCCAGCAGCCAAGAGTATCCAGGGAAAACCTACGAGCAGTACTTC.

The chain has TRBV5-1 and TRBJ2-3; TRBD1 agrees at 7 bases. V was pared by 2 bases and J by 1 base, with 1 base of the junction left unmatched. The CDR3 runs to 14 residues. Germline CDR1 is SGHRS and CDR2 is YFSETQ. The CDR3 region is CASSFQGGTDTQYF. In DNA form, the CDR3 reads TGCGCCAGCAGCTTCCAGGGGGGCACAGATACGCAGTATTTT.

The chain couples TRBV10-3 to TRBJ2-2; unclear D gene. V gave up 3 bases and J gave up 4 bases, with 6 bases separating them. CDR1 and CDR2 (germline): ENHRY, SYGVKD. The CDR3 has 13 amino acids. CDR3 protein: CAISEPSTGELFF. CDR3 sequence (DNA): TGTGCCATCAGTGAACCCAGCACCGGGGAGCTGTTTTTT.

CDR3 nucleotide sequence: TGTGCCAGCAGCCAGGCCGGGACAGATAATTCACCCCTCCACTTT. This sequence encodes CASSQAGTDNSPLHF. V is TRBV7-2 and J is TRBJ1-6; TRBD1 agrees at 7 bases. The CDR3 sequence is 15 residues long. Germline V gene data show CDR1 as SGHTA and CDR2 as FQGNSA. J lost 5 bases, V lost 5 bases, and 6 bases had no gene match.

The chain carries TRBV5-1 and TRBJ1-5; 7 nucleotides align to TRBD1. V shed 4 bases and J 2 bases; nucleotides not matched to a gene: 6. This CDR3 region has 15 residues. Germline CDR1 is SGHRS and CDR2 is YFSETQ. In nucleotides, the CDR3 is TGCGCCAGCAGCGCGTCAACAGGGGGCAATCAGCCCCAGCATTTT. Translating it yields CASSASTGGNQPQHF.

The chain carries TRBV27 and TRBJ2-5, with 8 bases fitting TRBD1. Trimming took 4 bases from V and 4 from J; bases not matched to a gene: 5. The CDR3 runs to 14 residues. Germline V CDR1 and CDR2: MNHEY, SMNVEV (reference sequence). The CDR3 sequence is CASSSPTGVETQYF. DNA of the CDR3: TGTGCCAGCAGTTCCCCGACAGGGGTAGAGACCCAGTACTTC.

This rearrangement joins TRBV2 to TRBJ1-2; tentatively, D is TRBD1 (5 bases). CDR1 is SNHLY and CDR2 is FYNNEI in the germline V gene. Between the trimmed V and J ends, which lost 4 bases and 0 bases, there was a span of 9 bases. CDR3 length: 14 amino acids. The CDR3 DNA sequence: TGTGCCAGCAGTGTGACAGTTTCTAACTATGGCTACACCTTC. It codes for CASSVTVSNYGYTF.

This clone appeared a few times. This chain uses TRBV2 with TRBJ1-2; TRBD1 agrees at 9 bases. This CDR3 comprises 17 residues. V lost 6 bases to trimming and J lost 4 bases; unmatched junction nucleotides: 15. Germline V CDR1 and CDR2: SNHLY, FYNNEI. This chain's CDR3 is CASRRGDRDGKGYGYTF. The CDR3 DNA sequence: TGTGCCAGCAGGAGGGGGGACAGGGACGGGAAGGGCTATGGCTACACCTTC.

This clone was found a few times. This chain joins TRBV6-5 and TRBJ1-2; 10 nucleotides agree with TRBD1. Germline CDR1 MNHEY, CDR2 SVGAGI. Trimming removed 8 bases from V and 4 bases from J; junction bases left unmatched: 7. This CDR3 has 14 amino acids. The CDR3 region has the DNA TGTGCCAGCTGGGGACAGGGGAGTATCTATGGCTACACCTTC. This gives the protein CASWGQGSIYGYTF.

The V and J genes are TRBV4-3 and TRBJ1-1; D is possibly TRBD1 (6 bases). In germline, CDR1 is LGHNA, CDR2 YSLEER. The CDR3 totals 12 residues. V lost 1 base and J lost 11, with 11 bases in between. Here the CDR3 DNA reads TGCGCCAGCAGCCAAGCGGCAGGGGCGGCTTTCTTT. Protein product: CASSQAAGAAFF.